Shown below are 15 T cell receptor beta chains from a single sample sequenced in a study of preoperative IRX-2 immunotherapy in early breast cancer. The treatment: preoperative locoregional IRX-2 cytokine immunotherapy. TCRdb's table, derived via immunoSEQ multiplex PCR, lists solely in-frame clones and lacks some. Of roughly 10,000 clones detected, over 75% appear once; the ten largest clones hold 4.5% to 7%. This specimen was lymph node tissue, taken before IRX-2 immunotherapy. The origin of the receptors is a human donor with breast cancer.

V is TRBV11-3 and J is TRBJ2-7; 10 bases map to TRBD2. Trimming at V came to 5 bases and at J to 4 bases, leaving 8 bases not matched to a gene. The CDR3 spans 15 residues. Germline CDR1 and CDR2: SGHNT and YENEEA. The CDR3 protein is CASSAPGTSAYEQYF. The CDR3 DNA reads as TGTGCCAGCAGCGCGCCCGGGACTAGCGCTTACGAGCAGTACTTC.

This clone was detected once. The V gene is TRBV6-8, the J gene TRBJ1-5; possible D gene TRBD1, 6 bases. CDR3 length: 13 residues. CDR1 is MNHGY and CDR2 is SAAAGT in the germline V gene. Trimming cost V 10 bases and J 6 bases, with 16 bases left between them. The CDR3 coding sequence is TGTGCCACTACGGACACAGGGAGTCAGCCCCAGCATTTT. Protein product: CATTDTGSQPQHF.

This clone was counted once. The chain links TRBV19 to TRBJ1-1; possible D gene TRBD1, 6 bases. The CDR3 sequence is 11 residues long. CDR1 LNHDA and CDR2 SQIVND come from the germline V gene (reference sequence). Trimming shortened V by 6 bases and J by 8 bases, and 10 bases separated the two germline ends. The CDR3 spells CASRSGTEAFF. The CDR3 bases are TGTGCCAGTAGATCCGGGACAGAAGCTTTCTTT.

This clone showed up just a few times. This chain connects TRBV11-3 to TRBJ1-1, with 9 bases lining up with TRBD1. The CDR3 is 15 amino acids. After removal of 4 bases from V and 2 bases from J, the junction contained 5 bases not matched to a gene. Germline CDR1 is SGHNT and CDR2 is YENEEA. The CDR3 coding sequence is TGTGCCAGCAGCTCCGAACAGGGGGCAAACACTGAAGCTTTCTTT. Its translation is CASSSEQGANTEAFF.

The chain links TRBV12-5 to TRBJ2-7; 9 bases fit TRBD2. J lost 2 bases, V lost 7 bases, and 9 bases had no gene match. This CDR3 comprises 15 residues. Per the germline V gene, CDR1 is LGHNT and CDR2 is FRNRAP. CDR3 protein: CASALSGSRTYEQYF. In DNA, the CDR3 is TGTGCTAGTGCCCTTAGCGGGAGTAGGACCTACGAGCAGTACTTC.

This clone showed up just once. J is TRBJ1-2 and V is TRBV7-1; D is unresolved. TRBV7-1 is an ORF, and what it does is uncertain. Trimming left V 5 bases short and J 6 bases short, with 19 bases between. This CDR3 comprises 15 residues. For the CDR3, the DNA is TGTGCCAGCAGCAATACCCCCCGGGTAGGAGATGGCTACACCTTC. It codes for CASSNTPRVGDGYTF.

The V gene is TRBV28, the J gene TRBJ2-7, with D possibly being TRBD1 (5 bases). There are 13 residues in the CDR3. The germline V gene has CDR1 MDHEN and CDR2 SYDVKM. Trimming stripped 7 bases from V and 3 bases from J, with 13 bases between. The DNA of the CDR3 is TGTGCCAGCACCGATGGGGCTTACTACGAGCAGTACTTC. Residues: CASTDGAYYEQYF.

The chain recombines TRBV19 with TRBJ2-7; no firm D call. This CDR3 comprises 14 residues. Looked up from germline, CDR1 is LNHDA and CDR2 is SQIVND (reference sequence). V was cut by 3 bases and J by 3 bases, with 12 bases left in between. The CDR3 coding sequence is TGTGCCAGTAGTATCCGGCACGACAACTACGAGCAGTACTTC. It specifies CASSIRHDNYEQYF.

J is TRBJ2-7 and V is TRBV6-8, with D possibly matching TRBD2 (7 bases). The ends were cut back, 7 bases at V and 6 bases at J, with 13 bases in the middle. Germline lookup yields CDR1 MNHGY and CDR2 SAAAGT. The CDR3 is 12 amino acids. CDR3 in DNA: TGTGCCAGCAAGGTCGCGGGGGCCGAGCAGTACTTC. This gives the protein CASKVAGAEQYF.

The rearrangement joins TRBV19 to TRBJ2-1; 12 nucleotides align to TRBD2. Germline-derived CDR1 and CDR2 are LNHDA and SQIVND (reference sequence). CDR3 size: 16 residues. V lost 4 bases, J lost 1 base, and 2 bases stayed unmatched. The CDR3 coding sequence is TGTGCCAGTAGTACTGGGACTAGCGGGTCCTACAATGAGCAGTTCTTC. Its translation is CASSTGTSGSYNEQFF.

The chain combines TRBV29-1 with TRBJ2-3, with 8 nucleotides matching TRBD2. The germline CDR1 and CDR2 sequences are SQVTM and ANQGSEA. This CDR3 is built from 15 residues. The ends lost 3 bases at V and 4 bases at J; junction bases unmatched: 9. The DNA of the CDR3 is TGCAGCGTTGATCTGGGACTAGTCAAGGCAGATACGCAGTATTTT. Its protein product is CSVDLGLVKADTQYF.

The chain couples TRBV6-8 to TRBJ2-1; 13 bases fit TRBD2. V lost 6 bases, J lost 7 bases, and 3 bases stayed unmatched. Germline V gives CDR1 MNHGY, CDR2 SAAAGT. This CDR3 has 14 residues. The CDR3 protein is CASRLAGGANEQFF. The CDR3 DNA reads TGTGCCAGCAGACTAGCGGGAGGGGCTAATGAGCAGTTCTTC.

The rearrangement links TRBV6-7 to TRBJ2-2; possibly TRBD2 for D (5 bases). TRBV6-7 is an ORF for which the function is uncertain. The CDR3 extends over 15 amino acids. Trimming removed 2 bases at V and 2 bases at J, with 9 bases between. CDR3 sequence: CASSYRSANTGELFF. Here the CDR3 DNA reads TGTGCCAGCAGTTACCGTAGCGCCAACACCGGGGAGCTGTTTTTT.

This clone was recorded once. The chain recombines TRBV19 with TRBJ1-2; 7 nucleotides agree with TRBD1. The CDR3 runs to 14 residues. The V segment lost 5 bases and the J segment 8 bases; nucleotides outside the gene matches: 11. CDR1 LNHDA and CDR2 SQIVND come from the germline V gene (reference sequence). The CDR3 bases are TGTGCCAGTAGTCAAGGTGACAGGGACACCGGCTACACCTTC. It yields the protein CASSQGDRDTGYTF.

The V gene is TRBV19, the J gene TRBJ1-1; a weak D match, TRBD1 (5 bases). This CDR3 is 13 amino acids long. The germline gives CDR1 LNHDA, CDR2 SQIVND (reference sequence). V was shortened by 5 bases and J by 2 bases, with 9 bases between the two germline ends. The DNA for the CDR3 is TGTGCCAGTAGTGTGACAGCTAACACTGAAGCTTTCTTT. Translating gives CASSVTANTEAFF.